The 25 T cell receptor beta chains in this list originate from one sample, sequenced in a study of graft-versus-host responses after intestinal transplantation. Sequencing used immunoSEQ multiplex PCR; TCRdb keeps in-frame clones, though not all of them. Altogether 25,000 to 35,000 clones are present, 90% to 95% being singletons, with the ten largest covering 0.7% to 0.85%. Source: PBMCs, taken around 70 days after intestinal transplant. These receptors were collected from a human patient who received an intestinal transplant, so some T cells may come from the graft donor.

This chain links TRBV6-1 with TRBJ1-6; the D is unclear. The CDR3 consists of 11 residues. Germline assignment: CDR1 MNHNS and CDR2 SASEGT. V was pared by 5 bases and J by 13 bases, with 9 bases between. CDR3 DNA sequence: TGTGCCAGCAGTCTAGGACGGCCCCTCCACTTT. Translation gives CASSLGRPLHF.

This chain joins TRBV27 and TRBJ1-5; D call uncertain. Trimming took 5 bases from V and 1 from J, leaving 15 bases between them. The CDR3 has 16 residues. The germline V gene has CDR1 MNHEY and CDR2 SMNVEV (reference sequence). CDR3 region: CASSPIGPESNQPQHF. As DNA, the CDR3 is TGTGCCAGCAGTCCCATTGGGCCAGAAAGCAATCAGCCCCAGCATTTT.

Here the CDR3 DNA reads TGTGCCAGCAGTGAGTGGACTAGCGGGTCTAGCACAGATACGCAGTATTTT. This encodes CASSEWTSGSSTDTQYF. The chain uses TRBV28 and TRBJ2-3; 11 bases fit TRBD2. The CDR3 extends over 17 amino acids. Germline-derived CDR1 and CDR2 are MDHEN and SYDVKM. V dropped 5 bases and J dropped 0; count of bases not matched to a gene: 7. Full variable domain (rest looked up from reference TRBV28 and TRBJ2-3): DVKVTQSSRYLVKRTGEKVFLECVQDMDHENMFWYRQDPGLGLRLIYFSYDVKMKEKGDIPEGYSVSREKKERFSLILESASTNQTSMYLCASSEWTSGSSTDTQYFGPGTRLTVL.

This chain uses TRBV5-3 with TRBJ2-3; weak D call: TRBD1 (6 bases). TRBV5-3 is filed as an ORF, its function uncertain. The CDR3 runs to 14 residues. V lost 4 bases and J 1 base, leaving 10 bases between the germline ends. CDR3 bases: TGTGCCAGAAGCAAACGACAGGGCACAGATACGCAGTATTTT. Translation: CARSKRQGTDTQYF.

V is TRBV29-1 and J is TRBJ1-2, with TRBD1 as a possible D gene (6 bases). V lost 1 base and J 4 bases, leaving 13 bases between the germline ends. The CDR3 spans 14 residues. Germline V lookup: CDR1 SQVTM, CDR2 ANQGSEA. In DNA form, the CDR3 reads TGCAGCGTTGAAGGGAGGGAGGGGGTCTATGGCTACACCTTC. This encodes CSVEGREGVYGYTF.

V usage is TRBV29-1 and J usage is TRBJ2-1, with TRBD2 matching 13 bases. After removal of 6 bases from V and 6 bases from J, the junction contained 8 bases not matched to a gene. This CDR3 has 15 amino acids. CDR1 is SQVTM, CDR2 ANQGSEA, per germline. CDR3 nucleotide sequence: TGCAGCGTGGAAACCGGGACTAGCGGGGCCAATGAGCAGTTCTTC. Residues: CSVETGTSGANEQFF.

The V call is TRBV4-3, the J call TRBJ1-5; D gene ambiguous. The length of the CDR3 is 15 residues. Germline CDR1 LGHNA, CDR2 YSLEER. Trimming took 4 bases from V and 3 from J, leaving 13 bases between them. CDR3 sequence: CASSRSWKVNQPQHF. The CDR3 bases are TGCGCCAGCAGCCGGAGCTGGAAAGTCAATCAGCCCCAGCATTTT.

The V gene is TRBV2, the J gene TRBJ1-2; D is perhaps TRBD1 (6 bases). The CDR3 contains 14 residues. Trimming cost V 0 bases and J 7 bases, with 12 bases left between them. Germline-derived CDR1 and CDR2 are SNHLY and FYNNEI. The CDR3 is CASSEAEGEFGYTF. CDR3 nucleotide sequence: TGTGCCAGCAGTGAAGCTGAGGGGGAGTTTGGCTACACCTTC. Full variable domain (missing parts from reference TRBV2 and TRBJ1-2): EPEVTQTPSHQVTQMGQEVILRCVPISNHLYFYWYRQILGQKVEFLVSFYNNEISEKSEIFDDQFSVERPDGSNFTLKIRSTKLEDSAMYFCASSEAEGEFGYTFGSGTRLTVV.

This chain joins TRBV28 and TRBJ1-1; D not resolved. The CDR3 runs 14 residues. CDR1 MDHEN and CDR2 SYDVKM come from the germline V gene. V lost 3 bases and J 4 bases, leaving 12 bases between the germline ends. The CDR3 sequence: CASSFQRVGTEAFF. CDR3 sequence (DNA): TGTGCCAGCAGTTTTCAGAGGGTAGGCACTGAAGCTTTCTTT.

This rearrangement joins TRBV4-1 to TRBJ1-3; D remains unclear. The V gene lost 2 bases and the J gene lost 3 bases, with 14 bases spanning the gap. Germline V lookup: CDR1 MGHRA, CDR2 YSYEKL. The CDR3 has 16 residues. The CDR3 region has the DNA TGCGCCAGCAGCCAAAAAGCGGTCCTGGGTGGAAACACCATATATTTT. Protein product: CASSQKAVLGGNTIYF.

This rearrangement joins TRBV5-1 to TRBJ1-6; D gene ambiguous. V lost 0 bases to trimming and J lost 0 bases, with 4 bases between them. Germline V gene sequence: CDR1 SGHRS, CDR2 YFSETQ. This CDR3 comprises 15 residues. The CDR3 nucleotides read TGCGCCAGCAGCTTGGGACACTCCTATAATTCACCCCTCCACTTT. It specifies CASSLGHSYNSPLHF.

The chain has TRBV2 and TRBJ2-1; TRBD2 agrees at 7 bases. The CDR3 covers 15 residues. Germline lookup yields CDR1 SNHLY and CDR2 FYNNEI. Germline trimming cut 4 bases from V and 0 bases from J; bases unmatched to any gene: 3. The CDR3 sequence is CASSGGGFSYNEQFF. As DNA, the CDR3 is TGTGCCAGCAGTGGGGGAGGGTTCTCCTACAATGAGCAGTTCTTC.

The chain links TRBV12-5 to TRBJ1-4, with D uncertain. The ends were cut back, 4 bases at V and 5 bases at J, with 8 bases in the middle. Looked up from germline, CDR1 is LGHNT and CDR2 is FRNRAP. CDR3 length: 13 amino acids. The CDR3 region is CASGSGLNEKLFF. The CDR3 DNA reads TGTGCTAGTGGTTCGGGCCTAAATGAAAAACTGTTTTTT. The whole variable domain, filled in from reference TRBV12-5 and TRBJ1-4, reads DARVTQTPRHKVTEMGQEVTMRCQPILGHNTVFWYRQTMMQGLELLAYFRNRAPLDDSGMPKDRFSAEMPDATLATLKIQPSEPRDSAVYFCASGSGLNEKLFFGSGTQLSVL.

The CDR3 DNA reads TGTGCCAGCACCCAGACAGGGTGGATGAGTGGAAACACCATATATTTT. Its translation: CASTQTGWMSGNTIYF. The gene calls are TRBV7-9 and TRBJ1-3, with TRBD1 matching 7 bases. The CDR3 contains 16 residues. Germline CDR1 SEHNR, CDR2 FQNEAQ (reference sequence). V trimming: 7 bases; J trimming: 3 bases; junction bases outside the gene matches: 12.

This rearrangement joins TRBV7-2 to TRBJ2-5; D perhaps matches TRBD1 (8 bases). From germline, CDR1 is SGHTA and CDR2 FQGNSA. The CDR3 is 17 amino acids. Deletions cut 5 bases from V and 5 bases from J, with 24 bases between. CDR3 bases: TGTGCCAGCAGCCGCTCGGACAGGGAGGGTCTAGCGGAGACCCAGTACTTC. This sequence encodes CASSRSDREGLAETQYF.

This clone has only a few counts. The V and J genes are TRBV2 and TRBJ1-6; D unresolved. Trimming removed 5 bases at V and 7 bases at J, with 9 bases between. CDR1 is SNHLY, CDR2 FYNNEI, per germline. This CDR3 comprises 13 residues. CDR3 sequence (DNA): TGTGCCAGCAGTCTCTCTTCCAATTCACCCCTCCACTTT. Its translation is CASSLSSNSPLHF.

For the CDR3, the DNA is TGTGCCAGTTCGGACAGGGCGCCTGAAGCTTTCTTT. Protein sequence: CASSDRAPEAFF. V gene TRBV7-9 combines with J gene TRBJ1-1; 8 bases match TRBD1. CDR3 length equals 12 residues. In germline, CDR1 is SEHNR, CDR2 FQNEAQ (reference sequence). After removal of 9 bases from V and 6 bases from J, the junction contained 6 bases not matched to a gene.

CDR3 residues: CASSLVPSGGPDTQYF. The DNA for the CDR3 is TGTGCCAGCAGCTTAGTTCCTAGCGGGGGCCCAGATACGCAGTATTTT. The gene calls are TRBV13 and TRBJ2-3, with 10 bases lining up with TRBD2. Germline assignment: CDR1 PRHDT and CDR2 FYEKMQ (reference sequence). The junction had 5 bases not matched to a gene; V was cut back by 1 base and J by 4 bases. The CDR3 runs to 16 residues.

The chain has TRBV30 and TRBJ2-1, with TRBD2 matching 10 bases. The CDR3 covers 16 residues. The germline V gene has CDR1 GTSNPN and CDR2 SVGIG (reference sequence). Trimming removed 1 base from V and 2 bases from J; junction bases left unmatched: 5. CDR3 sequence reads: CAWSAWTSGTYNEQFF. Here the CDR3 DNA reads TGTGCCTGGAGTGCATGGACTAGCGGAACCTACAATGAGCAGTTCTTC.

This clone appeared once. The chain uses TRBV9 and TRBJ2-3; 12 bases agree with TRBD2. The V segment lost 0 bases and the J segment 2 bases; nucleotides outside the gene matches: 1. The CDR3 length is 16 residues. CDR1 and CDR2 (germline): SGDLS, YYNGEE. In DNA form, the CDR3 reads TGTGCCAGCAGCGTAGGGACTAGCGGGATCACAGATACGCAGTATTTT. Its translation is CASSVGTSGITDTQYF.

The chain recombines TRBV7-2 with TRBJ2-3; 10 nucleotides match TRBD1. CDR1 is SGHTA and CDR2 is FQGNSA in the germline V gene. Losses at the gene ends were 4 bases for V and 4 bases for J; bases not matched to a gene: 8. CDR3 size: 16 residues. CDR3 coding DNA: TGTGCCAGCAGCTCGCGGGACAGGGGTTGGGCAGATACGCAGTATTTT. It yields the protein CASSSRDRGWADTQYF.

This sequence joins TRBV19 and TRBJ1-2; D unresolved. V dropped 1 base and J dropped 2 bases, with 5 bases sitting between them. The V gene's germline CDR1 is LNHDA and CDR2 SQIVND (reference sequence). This CDR3 region has 13 residues. CDR3 sequence reads: CASSIATNYGYTF. In nucleotides, the CDR3 is TGTGCCAGTAGTATAGCAACCAACTATGGCTACACCTTC.

This clone occurred once. The rearrangement links TRBV21-1 to TRBJ1-6; TRBD1 was called by the table and not checked on the DNA. TRBV21-1 corresponds to a pseudogene. The CDR3 runs 16 residues. As DNA, the CDR3 is TGTGCCAGCAGCGGGGCACGAGGACCGGCGAATTCACCCCTCCACTTT. Translation: CASSGARGPANSPLHF.

J is TRBJ2-7 and V is TRBV7-9; 8 nucleotides line up with TRBD1. The CDR3 spans 12 residues. The V and J ends lost 3 bases and 7 bases, in that order; junction bases with no gene match: 2. Germline CDR1 is SEHNR and CDR2 is FQNEAQ (reference sequence). The CDR3 bases are TGTGCCAGCAGCTTGGACAGGGAAGAGCAGTACTTC. Its protein product is CASSLDREEQYF.

This clone was recorded only once. The J gene is TRBJ2-4, the V gene TRBV19; no definite D call. Trimming took off 0 bases at V and 0 bases at J, with 12 bases between the two ends. In germline, CDR1 is LNHDA, CDR2 SQIVND (reference sequence). CDR3 length equals 17 residues. The CDR3 region has the DNA TGTGCCAGTAGTATAGAAGCGCCCTCACTAGCCAAAAACATTCAGTACTTC. Translating gives CASSIEAPSLAKNIQYF.